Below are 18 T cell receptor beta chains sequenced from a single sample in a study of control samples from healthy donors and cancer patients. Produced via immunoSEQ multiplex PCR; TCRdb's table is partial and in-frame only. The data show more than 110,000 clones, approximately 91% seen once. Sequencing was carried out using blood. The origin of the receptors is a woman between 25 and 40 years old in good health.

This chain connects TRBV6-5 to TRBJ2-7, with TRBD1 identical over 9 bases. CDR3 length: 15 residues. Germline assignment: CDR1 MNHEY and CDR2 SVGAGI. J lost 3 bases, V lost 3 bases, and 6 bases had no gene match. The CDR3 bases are TGTGCCAGCAGTTATACAGGGGGCCCAAGCTACGAGCAGTACTTC. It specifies CASSYTGGPSYEQYF.

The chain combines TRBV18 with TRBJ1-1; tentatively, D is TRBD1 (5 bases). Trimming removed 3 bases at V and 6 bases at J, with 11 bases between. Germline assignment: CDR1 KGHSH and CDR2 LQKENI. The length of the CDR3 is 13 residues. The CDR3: CASSPVEGAEAFF. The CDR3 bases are TGTGCCAGCTCACCGGTGGAAGGGGCTGAAGCTTTCTTT.

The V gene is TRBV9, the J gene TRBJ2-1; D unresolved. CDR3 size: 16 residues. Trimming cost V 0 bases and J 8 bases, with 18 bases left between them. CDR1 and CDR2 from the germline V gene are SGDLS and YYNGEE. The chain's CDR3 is CASSVAPSSLSYEQFF. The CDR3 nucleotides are TGTGCCAGCAGCGTAGCTCCCAGTAGCCTCTCTTATGAGCAGTTCTTC.

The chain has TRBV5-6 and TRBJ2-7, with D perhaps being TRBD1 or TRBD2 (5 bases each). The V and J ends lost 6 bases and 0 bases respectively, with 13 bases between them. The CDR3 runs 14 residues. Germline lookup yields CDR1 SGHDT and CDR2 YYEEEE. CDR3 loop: CASTPGRLSYEQYF. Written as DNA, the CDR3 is TGTGCCAGCACCCCGGGACGACTCTCCTACGAGCAGTACTTC.

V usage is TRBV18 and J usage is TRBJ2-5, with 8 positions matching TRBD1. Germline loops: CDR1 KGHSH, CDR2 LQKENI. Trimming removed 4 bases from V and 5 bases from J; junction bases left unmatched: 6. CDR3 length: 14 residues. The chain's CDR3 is CASSRTGMDETQYF. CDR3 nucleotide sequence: TGTGCCAGCTCACGGACAGGGATGGATGAGACCCAGTACTTC.

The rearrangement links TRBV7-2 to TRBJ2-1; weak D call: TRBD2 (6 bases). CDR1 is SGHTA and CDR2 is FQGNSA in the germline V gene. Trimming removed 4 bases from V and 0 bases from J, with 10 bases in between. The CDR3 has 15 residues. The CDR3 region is CASSSGGISYNEQFF. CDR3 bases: TGTGCCAGCAGCTCCGGGGGAATCTCCTACAATGAGCAGTTCTTC. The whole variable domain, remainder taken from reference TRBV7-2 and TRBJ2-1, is GAGVSQSPSNKVTEKGKDVELRCDPISGHTALYWYRQSLGQGLEFLIYFQGNSAPDKSGLPSDRFSAERTGGSVSTLTIQRTQQEDSAVYLCASSSGGISYNEQFFGPGTRLTVL.

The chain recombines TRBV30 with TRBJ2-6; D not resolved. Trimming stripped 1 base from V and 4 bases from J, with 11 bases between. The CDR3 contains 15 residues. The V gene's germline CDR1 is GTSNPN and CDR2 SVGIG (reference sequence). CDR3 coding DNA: TGTGCCTGGAGTGGACCCCCCTTGGGGGCCAACGTCCTGACTTTC. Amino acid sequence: CAWSGPPLGANVLTF.

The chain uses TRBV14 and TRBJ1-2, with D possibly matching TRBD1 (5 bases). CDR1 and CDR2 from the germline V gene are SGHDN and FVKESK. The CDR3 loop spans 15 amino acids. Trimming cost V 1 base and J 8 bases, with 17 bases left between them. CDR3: CASSQALGRGLGYTF. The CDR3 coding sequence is TGTGCCAGCAGCCAAGCTCTCGGGAGGGGTCTGGGCTACACCTTC.

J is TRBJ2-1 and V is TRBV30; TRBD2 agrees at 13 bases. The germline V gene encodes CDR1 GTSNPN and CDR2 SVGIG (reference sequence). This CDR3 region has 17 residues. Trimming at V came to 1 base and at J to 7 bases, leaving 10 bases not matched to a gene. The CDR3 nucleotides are TGTGCCTGGAGTGGCTTGGAGGTGGGACTAGCGGGGAATGAGCAGTTCTTC. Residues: CAWSGLEVGLAGNEQFF.

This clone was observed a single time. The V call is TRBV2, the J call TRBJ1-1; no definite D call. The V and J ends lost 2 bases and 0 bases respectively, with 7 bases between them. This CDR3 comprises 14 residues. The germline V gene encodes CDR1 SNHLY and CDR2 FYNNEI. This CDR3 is CASSERHLNTEAFF. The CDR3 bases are TGTGCCAGCAGTGAACGACATTTGAACACTGAAGCTTTCTTT. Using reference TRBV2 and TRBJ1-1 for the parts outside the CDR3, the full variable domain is EPEVTQTPSHQVTQMGQEVILRCVPISNHLYFYWYRQILGQKVEFLVSFYNNEISEKSEIFDDQFSVERPDGSNFTLKIRSTKLEDSAMYFCASSERHLNTEAFFGQGTRLTVV.

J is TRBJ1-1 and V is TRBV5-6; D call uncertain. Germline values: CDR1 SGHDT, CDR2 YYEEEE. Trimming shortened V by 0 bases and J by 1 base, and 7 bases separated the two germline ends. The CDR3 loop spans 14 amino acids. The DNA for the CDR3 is TGTGCCAGCAGCTTGGGACTGACGAACACTGAAGCTTTCTTT. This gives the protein CASSLGLTNTEAFF.

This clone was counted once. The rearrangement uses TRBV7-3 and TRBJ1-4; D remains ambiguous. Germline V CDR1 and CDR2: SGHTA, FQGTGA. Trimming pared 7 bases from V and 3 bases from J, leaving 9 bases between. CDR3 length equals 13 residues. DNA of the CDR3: TGTGCCAGCATAGGGAAGGCTAATGAAAAACTGTTTTTT. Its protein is CASIGKANEKLFF.

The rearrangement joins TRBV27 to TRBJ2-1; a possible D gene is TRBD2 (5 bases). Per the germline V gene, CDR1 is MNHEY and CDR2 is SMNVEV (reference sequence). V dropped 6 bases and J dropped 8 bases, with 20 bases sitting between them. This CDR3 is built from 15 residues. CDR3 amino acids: CASSPLATRDYEQFF. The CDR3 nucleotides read TGTGCCAGCAGCCCCTTAGCGACCCGTGACTATGAGCAGTTCTTC.

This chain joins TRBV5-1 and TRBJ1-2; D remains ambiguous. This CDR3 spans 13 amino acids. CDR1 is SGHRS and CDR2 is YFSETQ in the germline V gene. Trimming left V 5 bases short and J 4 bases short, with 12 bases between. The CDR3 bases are TGCGCCAGCAGTCCTGAAAACTTCTATGGCTACACCTTC. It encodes CASSPENFYGYTF.

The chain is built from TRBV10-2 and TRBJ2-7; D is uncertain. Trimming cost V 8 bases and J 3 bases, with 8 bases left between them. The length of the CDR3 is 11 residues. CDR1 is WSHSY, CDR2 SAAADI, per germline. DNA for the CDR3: TGCGCCAGCTACGATGGCTACGAGCAGTACTTC. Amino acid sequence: CASYDGYEQYF.

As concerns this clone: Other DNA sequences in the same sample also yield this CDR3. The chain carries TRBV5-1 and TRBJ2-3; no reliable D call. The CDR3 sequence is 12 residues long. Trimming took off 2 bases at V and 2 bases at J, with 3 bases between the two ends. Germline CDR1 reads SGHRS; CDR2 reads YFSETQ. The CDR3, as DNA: TGCGCCAGCAGCTTAACCACAGATACGCAGTATTTT. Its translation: CASSLTTDTQYF.

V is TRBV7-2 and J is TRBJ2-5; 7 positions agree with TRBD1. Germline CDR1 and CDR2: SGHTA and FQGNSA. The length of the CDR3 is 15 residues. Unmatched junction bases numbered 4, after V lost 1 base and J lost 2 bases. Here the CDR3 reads CASSLVETGQETQYF. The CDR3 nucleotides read TGTGCCAGCAGCTTAGTGGAGACAGGGCAAGAGACCCAGTACTTC.

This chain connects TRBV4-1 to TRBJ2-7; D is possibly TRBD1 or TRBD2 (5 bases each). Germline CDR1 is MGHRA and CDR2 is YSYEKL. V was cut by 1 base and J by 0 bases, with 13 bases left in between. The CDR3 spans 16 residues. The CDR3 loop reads CASSQGSGPSSYEQYF. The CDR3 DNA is TGCGCCAGCAGCCAAGGTTCGGGGCCCAGCTCCTACGAGCAGTACTTC.